Following are 11 T cell receptor beta chains from one sample sequenced in a study of blood T cell repertoires in COVID-19. Here immunoSEQ multiplex PCR was the method, and the copy in TCRdb shows in-frame clones only, minus some. The sample includes some 300,000 clones, around 87% of them seen just once. Sequencing was carried out using peripheral blood. The receptors derive from a man aged 70 or older with acute or convalescent COVID-19.

The CDR3 spells CASSLQGYEQYF. For the CDR3, the DNA is TGTGCCAGCAGCCTACAGGGGTACGAGCAGTACTTC. The J gene is TRBJ2-7, the V gene TRBV2; 7 bases align to TRBD1. V lost 6 bases and J lost 4; bases outside the gene matches: 3. Germline V gene sequence: CDR1 SNHLY, CDR2 FYNNEI. The CDR3 length is 12 residues.

The chain is built from TRBV5-1 and TRBJ2-7, with 11 positions matching TRBD1. Germline V CDR1 and CDR2: SGHRS, YFSETQ. There are 18 residues in the CDR3. The J segment lost 2 bases and the V segment lost 1 base, leaving 11 bases of the junction unmatched. The CDR3 loop is CASSLQPAGTGGPYEQYF. In nucleotides, the CDR3 is TGCGCCAGCAGCTTGCAGCCCGCTGGGACAGGGGGACCCTACGAGCAGTACTTC.

The chain couples TRBV4-1 to TRBJ2-1, with TRBD2 identical over 7 bases. This CDR3 region has 16 residues. The germline CDR1 and CDR2 sequences are MGHRA and YSYEKL. J gave up 8 bases and V 2 bases, and 12 bases lay outside the gene matches. The CDR3 DNA reads as TGCGCCAGCAGCCAATCGATGGGGCGGGAGTTGGATGAGCAGTTCTTC. This codes for CASSQSMGRELDEQFF.

To note about this clone: In the same sample, other DNA sequences code for this CDR3. This chain links TRBV5-4 with TRBJ2-5; 7 bases align to TRBD1. In germline, CDR1 is SGHNT, CDR2 YYREEE (reference sequence). Losses at the gene ends were 0 bases for V and 2 bases for J; bases not matched to a gene: 1. The CDR3 contains 14 residues. The CDR3, as DNA: TGTGCCAGCAGCTTGGGCAGGGGGCAAGAGACCCAGTACTTC. Its translation: CASSLGRGQETQYF.

This chain uses TRBV2 with TRBJ1-2, with TRBD1 matching 9 bases. CDR1 and CDR2 from the germline V gene are SNHLY and FYNNEI. The CDR3 loop spans 15 amino acids. Trimming took 6 bases from V and 8 from J; bases not matched to a gene: 13. Here the CDR3 reads CASSSTRQGVKGYTF. The CDR3, as DNA: TGTGCCAGCAGCTCTACCAGACAGGGGGTGAAGGGCTACACCTTC.

The chain couples TRBV5-4 to TRBJ2-5; possible D gene TRBD1, 5 bases. From germline, CDR1 is SGHNT and CDR2 YYREEE (reference sequence). V was pared by 5 bases and J by 2 bases, with 16 bases between. CDR3 length: 15 amino acids. The chain's CDR3 is CASSYQKGWQETQYF. CDR3 bases: TGTGCCAGCAGTTACCAAAAGGGGTGGCAAGAGACCCAGTACTTC.

The chain combines TRBV6-5 with TRBJ2-5, with D possibly being TRBD1 (6 bases). Deletions cut 6 bases from V and 2 bases from J, with 10 bases between. Germline V gives CDR1 MNHEY, CDR2 SVGAGI. This CDR3 region has 13 residues. CDR3 sequence: CASRAGVQETQYF. The DNA of the CDR3 is TGTGCCAGCAGAGCAGGGGTGCAAGAGACCCAGTACTTC.

The chain links TRBV6-5 to TRBJ2-1; D unresolved. The CDR3 loop spans 16 amino acids. The germline V and J ends were trimmed by 0 bases and 6 bases, with 15 bases remaining between them. CDR1 and CDR2 from the germline V gene are MNHEY and SVGAGI. CDR3 region: CASSYSTGYRFNEQFF. The DNA of the CDR3 is TGTGCCAGCAGTTACTCGACGGGTTACCGCTTCAATGAGCAGTTCTTC.

J is TRBJ2-3 and V is TRBV24-1, with D maybe TRBD1 (6 bases). This CDR3 has 18 residues. CDR1 is KGHDR and CDR2 is SFDVKD in the germline V gene. With 0 bases removed from V and 3 bases from J, the gap between germline ends came to 18 bases. CDR3 coding DNA: TGTGCCACCAGTGATTTGGCCCAAAGTCAGGGGAGAACAGATACGCAGTATTTT. Its protein product is CATSDLAQSQGRTDTQYF.

This clone was counted a few times. The chain has TRBV18 and TRBJ1-1; D might be TRBD1 (6 bases). The V end lost 7 bases, the J end lost 4 bases, and 13 bases lay between the germline ends. Per germline, CDR1 KGHSH and CDR2 LQKENI. The CDR3 is made up of 13 amino acids. The CDR3 DNA reads TGTGCCAGCTTGAGGGGGTTGGGCACTGAAGCTTTCTTT. Protein: CASLRGLGTEAFF.

The chain recombines TRBV9 with TRBJ2-7; TRBD1 might be the D (6 bases). CDR3 length: 14 residues. The ends were cut back, 6 bases at V and 1 base at J, with 14 bases in the middle. Germline CDR1 SGDLS, CDR2 YYNGEE. The CDR3 is CASNRDTQSYEQYF. CDR3 sequence (DNA): TGTGCCAGCAACCGGGACACCCAGTCCTACGAGCAGTACTTC. Complete variable domain (other parts from reference TRBV9 and TRBJ2-7): DSGVTQTPKHLITATGQRVTLRCSPRSGDLSVYWYQQSLDQGLQFLIQYYNGEERAKGNILERFSAQQFPDLHSELNLSSLELGDSALYFCASNRDTQSYEQYFGPGTRLTVT.